A selection of T cell receptor beta chains follows, all from one sample in a study of T cell responses to AZD1222 COVID-19 vaccine. Clones were sequenced by immunoSEQ multiplex PCR, and TCRdb holds only the in-frame ones, with some missing. Among around 140,000 clones listed, around 89% were seen once. The source was peripheral blood, collected on day 0 of AZD1222 vaccination. These receptors all come from an adult in good health. Each CDR3 is given with its conserved first and last residue. A D gene is named only where the DNA matches it firmly. Clone size is stated in some rows and not others, as once, few, many or a class when expanded.

size,J,D,V,CDR3,DNA
-,TRBJ1-3,-,TRBV4-1,CASSQGGGDTIYF,TGCGCCAGCAGCCAGGGAGGTGGGGACACCATATATTTT
-,TRBJ1-2,-,TRBV7-9,CASSTLGLETSFTYGYTF,TGTGCCAGCAGCACACTGGGGCTGGAGACATCCTTTACTTATGGCTACACCTTC
once,TRBJ1-6,-,TRBV12-3/TRBV12-4,CASSLLGTPLHF,TGTGCCAGCAGTTTATTGGGGACACCCCTCCACTTT
-,TRBJ2-7,TRBD1,TRBV18,CASSLGTGVNEQYF,TGTGCCAGCTCACTGGGGACAGGGGTTAACGAGCAGTACTTC
-,TRBJ2-3,-,TRBV18,CASSPSGPQGTQYF,TGTGCCAGCTCACCTAGCGGCCCCCAGGGGACGCAGTATTTT
-,TRBJ2-7,-,TRBV28,CASSRRPREQYF,TGTGCCAGCAGCCGCCGACCTCGCGAGCAGTACTTC
-,TRBJ1-2,TRBD1,TRBV5-1,CASSSTTGPKNYGYTF,TGCGCCAGCAGCTCGACGACAGGGCCTAAAAACTATGGCTACACCTTC
once,TRBJ1-3,-,TRBV5-6,CASSLGTIAVSGNTIYF,TGTGCCAGCAGCTTGGGGACCATAGCAGTCTCTGGAAACACCATATATTTT
-,TRBJ1-5,TRBD1,TRBV11-1,CASSPDRDQPQHF,TGTGCCAGCAGCCCCGACAGGGACCAGCCCCAGCATTTT
-,TRBJ2-1,TRBD2,TRBV4-3,CASSQSAGVSSYNEQFF,TGCGCCAGCAGCCAAAGTGCGGGAGTGAGTTCCTACAATGAGCAGTTCTTC
-,TRBJ1-1,-,TRBV2,CASSEGGASNTEAFF,TGTGCCAGCAGTGAAGGCGGGGCCTCGAACACTGAAGCTTTCTTT
once,TRBJ2-5,-,TRBV5-1,CASSRQEGSVETQYF,TGCGCCAGCAGCCGGCAGGAAGGGTCAGTAGAGACCCAGTACTTC
-,TRBJ2-3,-,TRBV5-5,CASSLRGRTGTDTQYF,TGTGCCAGCAGCTTGAGAGGCCGAACCGGCACAGATACGCAGTATTTT
-,TRBJ1-2,-,TRBV5-1,CASSLNSRNYGYTF,TGCGCCAGCAGCTTGAACAGTCGGAACTATGGCTACACCTTC
-,TRBJ2-5,TRBD2,TRBV7-8,CASTPSGGWETQYF,TGTGCCAGCACCCCCTCGGGGGGTTGGGAGACCCAGTACTTC
-,TRBJ2-7,TRBD2,TRBV5-1,CASSPGLAEGSQYF,TGCGCCAGCAGCCCGGGACTAGCGGAGGGGTCGCAGTACTTC
once,TRBJ1-1,-,TRBV19,CASSIGGQSGRRTEAFF,TGTGCCAGTAGTATAGGTGGGCAATCGGGTCGCCGCACTGAAGCTTTCTTT
-,TRBJ1-5,TRBD1,TRBV25-1,CASSPRDRGLHQPQHF,TGTGCCAGCAGTCCCAGGGACAGGGGGCTTCATCAGCCCCAGCATTTT
-,TRBJ1-1,TRBD1,TRBV7-8,CASSSDRGQKNTEAFF,TGTGCCAGCAGCTCGGACAGGGGGCAAAAGAACACTGAAGCTTTCTTT
-,TRBJ1-1,-,TRBV5-1,CASSLDGGDTEAFF,TGCGCCAGCAGCTTGGACGGGGGGGACACTGAAGCTTTCTTT
-,TRBJ1-5,-,TRBV7-2,CASSLVRGAGNQPQHF,TGTGCCAGCAGCTTAGTCAGGGGCGCGGGCAATCAGCCCCAGCATTTT
-,TRBJ1-1,-,TRBV29-1,CSGRQRNTEAFF,TGCAGCGGACGACAGAGGAACACTGAAGCTTTCTTT
once,TRBJ2-1,TRBD2,TRBV10-3,CAISGKGLAGRRNEQFF,TGTGCCATCAGTGGTAAGGGACTAGCGGGGCGGAGGAATGAGCAGTTCTTC
-,TRBJ1-2,-,TRBV10-2,CASSESGGGYGYTF,TGCGCCAGCAGTGAGTCGGGAGGGGGGTATGGCTACACCTTC
-,TRBJ2-3,TRBD1,TRBV11-2,CASSSGTGGATDTQYF,TGTGCCAGCAGTTCCGGGACAGGGGGCGCAACAGATACGCAGTATTTT
-,TRBJ2-2,-,TRBV27,CASSFIDTGELFF,TGTGCCAGCAGTTTTATCGACACCGGGGAGCTGTTTTTT
-,TRBJ1-2,TRBD1,TRBV7-2,CASSLGQGAYGYTF,TGTGCCAGCAGCTTAGGACAGGGGGCCTATGGCTACACCTTC
-,TRBJ1-6,-,TRBV28,CASSQQESPLHF,TGTGCCAGCAGCCAACAGGAATCACCCCTCCACTTT
-,TRBJ1-5,-,TRBV18,CASSPPGPTNQPQHF,TGTGCCAGCTCACCACCTGGACCGACCAATCAGCCCCAGCATTTT
-,TRBJ1-1,-,TRBV10-3,CATRQFRDWEQNTEAFF,TGTGCCACAAGACAATTCCGGGACTGGGAGCAGAACACTGAAGCTTTCTTT
-,TRBJ1-2,TRBD1,TRBV5-6,CASSLRGPTGYTF,TGTGCCAGCAGCTTGAGGGGGCCAACTGGCTACACCTTC
-,TRBJ2-6,-,TRBV7-8,CASSLLGVYRNSGANVLTF,TGTGCCAGCAGCTTACTAGGCGTTTATCGTAACTCTGGGGCCAACGTCCTGACTTTC
-,TRBJ2-4,-,TRBV7-2,CASSRRGWRDIVAKNIQYF,TGTGCCAGCAGCCGCAGGGGATGGCGAGATATTGTGGCCAAAAACATTCAGTACTTC
-,TRBJ1-1,-,TRBV27,CASSQRRDGTEAFF,TGTGCCAGCAGCCAACGGAGGGACGGCACTGAAGCTTTCTTT
-,TRBJ1-3,-,TRBV19,CASSIWGQTGNTIYF,TGTGCCAGTAGTATATGGGGGCAGACTGGAAACACCATATATTTT
-,TRBJ2-6,-,TRBV9,CASSVSGVMGANVLTF,TGTGCCAGCAGCGTCTCAGGGGTGATGGGGGCCAACGTCCTGACTTTC
-,TRBJ2-2,TRBD2,TRBV7-9,CASSPGLAGGSTGELFF,TGTGCCAGCAGCCCCGGACTAGCGGGAGGGTCCACCGGGGAGCTGTTTTTT
-,TRBJ1-4,-,TRBV5-1,CASSPQGQGSKKLFF,TGCGCCAGCAGCCCGCAGGGTCAGGGTAGCAAAAAACTGTTTTTT
-,TRBJ1-1,-,TRBV6-5,CASGQGENTEAFF,TGTGCCAGCGGGCAGGGAGAGAACACTGAAGCTTTCTTT
-,TRBJ1-1,-,TRBV4-3,CASSQDNRDMNTEAFF,TGCGCCAGCAGCCAAGATAATAGGGATATGAACACTGAAGCTTTCTTT
-,TRBJ2-5,-,TRBV19,CASSRASGETQYF,TGTGCCAGTAGCCGCGCATCCGGAGAGACCCAGTACTTC
-,TRBJ2-1,TRBD1,TRBV19,CASSIRGQGSEQFF,TGTGCCAGTAGTATTCGGGGACAGGGGAGTGAGCAGTTCTTC
once,TRBJ1-6,-,TRBV4-3,CASSHNTLNSYNSPLHF,TGCGCCAGCAGCCACAACACCCTCAACTCTTATAATTCACCCCTCCACTTT
-,TRBJ1-4,-,TRBV20-1,CSAREAGPPFF,TGCAGTGCTAGAGAAGCAGGGCCCCCATTTTTT
-,TRBJ1-3,TRBD1,TRBV6-5,CASSPDRGLNTIYF,TGTGCCAGCAGTCCTGACAGGGGGCTTAACACCATATATTTT
-,TRBJ2-3,TRBD1,TRBV5-1,CASSLGGQGRTDTQYF,TGCGCCAGCAGCTTGGGTGGACAGGGAAGGACAGATACGCAGTATTTT
-,TRBJ2-7,TRBD1,TRBV6-2/TRBV6-3,CASSSVGTVRREQYF,TGTGCCAGCAGTTCCGTAGGGACAGTAAGGCGGGAGCAGTACTTC
-,TRBJ2-1,-,TRBV7-9,CASSLTTGPFNEQFF,TGTGCCAGCAGCTTAACTACCGGTCCCTTCAATGAGCAGTTCTTC
-,TRBJ2-1,TRBD2,TRBV6-4,CASTPASWLAGEYSYNEQFF,TGTGCCAGCACCCCTGCGTCTTGGCTAGCGGGGGAATACTCCTACAATGAGCAGTTCTTC
-,TRBJ1-3,-,TRBV19,CASSSPSGPPGPGNTIYF,TGTGCCAGTAGTTCCCCGTCGGGCCCCCCTGGCCCTGGAAACACCATATATTTT
few,TRBJ2-3,-,TRBV9,CASSAPDRASTQYF,TGTGCCAGCAGCGCACCGGACAGAGCTAGCACGCAGTATTTT
-,TRBJ1-2,-,TRBV3-1/TRBV3-2,CASSQDRPRRGYGYTF,TGTGCCAGCAGCCAAGATAGGCCTAGGAGAGGCTATGGCTACACCTTC
-,TRBJ2-3,-,TRBV4-3,CASSPGVSPDTQYF,TGCGCCAGCAGCCCGGGGGTTAGTCCAGATACGCAGTATTTT
-,TRBJ1-5,-,TRBV28,CASSLAFTGRRGSGNQPQHF,TGTGCCAGCAGTTTAGCATTTACGGGGAGGAGGGGAAGCGGCAATCAGCCCCAGCATTTT
-,TRBJ2-7,TRBD2,TRBV7-2,CASSLARGAGGAYEQYF,TGTGCCAGCAGCTTAGCGCGAGGGGCGGGGGGAGCCTACGAGCAGTACTTC
-,TRBJ2-7,-,TRBV28,CASRSEGQSYEQYF,TGTGCCAGCAGAAGTGAGGGCCAGTCCTACGAGCAGTACTTC
once,TRBJ2-7,-,TRBV27,CASSLNRVTRQEQYF,TGTGCCAGCAGTTTAAATCGGGTAACCCGTCAAGAGCAGTACTTC
-,TRBJ2-5,-,TRBV5-8,CASSSYKVQETQYF,TGTGCCAGCAGCTCTTATAAGGTGCAAGAGACCCAGTACTTC
-,TRBJ2-6,-,TRBV27,CASSRPGGRSSGANVLTF,TGTGCCAGCTCCCGACCTGGGGGACGTAGCTCTGGGGCCAACGTCCTGACTTTC
-,TRBJ2-7,TRBD1,TRBV6-5,CASSYPPGQGVQYF,TGTGCCAGCAGTTACCCCCCCGGACAGGGAGTGCAGTACTTC